The TCR beta chain under discussion was sequenced for a study of blood T cell repertoires in COVID-19 (dated by TCRdb to about 2020). Study-wide context: Collaborator samples came from the United States, Italy and Spain and covered acute and convalescent phases of COVID-19. The sample metadata nearly always contained a de-identified subject ID, COVID-19 status, age in years and sex. A freely available public database, intended as a resource for researchers studying the immune response to SARS-CoV-2, is where the repertoires were released. The prospective study material was composed of cDNA or gDNA derived from T cells, B-cell-depleted T cells, or PBMCs. HLA class I and class II types, where available, came from metadata supplied by the sample provider rather than from assay-based typing. Samples came from the ongoing ImmuneRACE study (first 160 participants) plus 1,254 subjects from 6 global collaborators. Subjects who had been exposed to COVID-19, were actively infected with it, or had recovered from it provided the deeply sampled blood TCRbeta repertoires that made up the dataset. Overall results and qualifications from the work: How much clinical and demographic metadata was included differed by source and by participant, and the metadata was provided uncurated.

TCRbeta CDR3 regions were amplified from genomic DNA by means of the immunoSEQ Assay, a bias-controlled multiplex PCR. On the authors' methods: Nucleated cell counts per sample were estimated from amplification of reference gene primers within the assay. To quantify the absolute abundance of each unique TCRbeta CDR3 rearrangement, sequence reads were collapsed and filtered. For each sample, productive Simpson clonality was calculated as the square root of Simpson's diversity index over productive rearrangements. TCRdb limited this immuneACCESS table to in-frame rearrangements with V and J called. A share of clones is missing; checked studies link under half to unresolved V genes, and the rest is unexplained. The DNA gave D and trimming, while V, J and clone size come from that table. Here the sample has some 300,000 clones; around 90% occur a single time. The ten largest clones take up 4% to 5.5% of the sample.

V lost 5 bases and J lost 5 bases; the stretch between them is 15 bases long. The CDR3 holds 14 amino acids from the cysteine to the phenylalanine. Just the 42-base CDR3 DNA is kept, in frame starting at base 1. CDR1 and CDR2, per the germline V gene (reference sequence), are LNHDA and SQIVND. Participants in the prospective study were enrolled through a virtual design, were aged 18 to 89 years, and lived in 24 United States geographic areas. In the prospective study, cohorts were assigned on the basis of participant-reported clinical history obtained from a screening survey and a study questionnaire. In the prospective study, mobile phlebotomists collected whole blood, serum and a nasopharyngeal or oropharyngeal swab from each participant. Prospective study participants could optionally give additional blood draws and questionnaires over an approximately two-month period. Prospective study blood samples were shipped either frozen or at room temperature before DNA extraction.

As to this clone: The antigen this receptor binds is unknown. No quality values exist for individual bases; no much larger clone is one base distant.

This clonotype was sampled from a young woman with acute COVID-19. Recombination connected TRBV19 to TRBJ1-1, and possibly TRBD1, on 5 matching bases. Input material: PBMCs or T cells enriched from blood (not recorded which). The DNA is as follows: TGTGCCAGTAGTGAATCCGGGGGTGTGACTGAAGCTTTCTTT. Translated, it reads CASSESGGVTEAFF.